The clone carrying this T cell receptor (beta chain) was counted between two and nine times. Its antigen is not known. This CDR3 has 12 amino acids. J lost 12 bases, V lost 5 bases, and 7 bases had no gene match. Germline assignment: CDR1 SGHTA and CDR2 FQGNSA. The sample belongs to a study of human T cells and chemical hapten exposure. Study background: Throughout the roughly 24-week study, diphenylcyclopropenone was applied weekly to the patients' scalps. Study-wide points: In the PT1 data, expanded TCR counts showed a positive correlation with patch test score.

Time point of the sample: patch test 3, about 24 weeks after DPC sensitization. Treatment noted: therapeutic diphenylcyclopropenone sensitization with weekly scalp DPC. Donors were 18 to 70-year-old alopecia patients suitable for DPC. MiXCR was run by TCRdb on the RACE reads, yielding one entry per CDR3 protein. The table includes about 190,000 distinct CDR3 sequences, roughly a quarter detected once. The TCR was taken from a woman aged 40 to 49 with alopecia areata. Some clones in this sample may be carry-over from other donors' samples. This specimen consisted of whole blood, obtained in connection with sensitization to the hapten diphenylcyclopropenone (DPC). The chain uses TRBV7-2 and TRBJ2-4; 7 bases fit TRBD2. The CDR3 coding sequence is TGTGCCAGCAGCGCCCAAGCGGGGCCTCAGTACTTC. Amino acid sequence: CASSAQAGPQYF.